One and the same sample provided the 29 T cell receptor beta chains below, sequenced in a study of shared clonotypes between healthy human individuals. Clones were sequenced by immunoSEQ multiplex PCR, and TCRdb holds only the in-frame ones, with some missing. This repertoire shows 2 million to 2.5 million clones, more than 85% found once; its top ten account for approximately 0.37%. Sequenced: naive CD4+ T cells from PBMCs. Indicated subset: CD45RA+ positively selected. All receptors derive from a man younger than 30 in good health. Some clones in this sample may be carry-over from other donors' samples.

V is TRBV6-1 and J is TRBJ2-4, with 7 bases aligning to TRBD2. The CDR3 sequence is 13 residues long. V gave up 10 bases and J gave up 10 bases; unmatched junction bases: 13. Germline V lookup: CDR1 MNHNS, CDR2 SASEGT. The CDR3 sequence: CAITPGRDRIQYF. The CDR3 DNA reads TGTGCCATCACTCCGGGGAGGGACCGTATTCAGTACTTC.

As concerns this clone: The sample has other DNA sequences that encode this CDR3 too. The chain recombines TRBV30 with TRBJ2-1; 7 bases line up with TRBD2. Looked up from germline, CDR1 is GTSNPN and CDR2 is SVGIG (reference sequence). After removal of 1 base from V and 6 bases from J, the junction contained 3 bases not matched to a gene. CDR3 length: 13 amino acids. CDR3 sequence: CAWSGLAGNEQFF. DNA of the CDR3: TGTGCCTGGAGTGGACTAGCCGGCAATGAGCAGTTCTTC.

The chain couples TRBV2 to TRBJ1-1, with D tentatively TRBD1 (5 bases). This CDR3 has 15 amino acids. Trimming cost V 1 base and J 2 bases, with 11 bases left between them. Germline CDR1 reads SNHLY; CDR2 reads FYNNEI. The CDR3, as DNA: TGTGCCAGCAGTGAAGAGGGGCAGGAAAACACTGAAGCTTTCTTT. Translation: CASSEEGQENTEAFF.

The CDR3 spells CASRDPGGEQFF. The DNA for the CDR3 is TGTGCCAGCAGGGATCCGGGAGGCGAGCAGTTCTTC. The chain uses TRBV2 and TRBJ2-1, with TRBD2 matching 7 bases. The germline gives CDR1 SNHLY, CDR2 FYNNEI. Trimming at V came to 6 bases and at J to 10 bases, leaving 6 bases not matched to a gene. The CDR3 extends over 12 amino acids.

The chain combines TRBV7-7 with TRBJ2-7; 8 nucleotides align to TRBD2. V gave up 2 bases and J gave up 5 bases; unmatched junction bases: 2. The CDR3 loop spans 13 amino acids. Germline V gene lookup returns CDR1 SSHAT and CDR2 FNYEAQ (reference sequence). CDR3 in DNA: TGTGCCAGCAGCTTAACTAGCGGCGACGAGCAGTACTTC. Translating it yields CASSLTSGDEQYF. Supplemented by reference TRBV7-7 and TRBJ2-7, the full variable domain reads GAGVSQSPRYKVTKRGQDVTLRCDPISSHATLYWYQQALGQGPEFLTYFNYEAQPDKSGLPSDRFSAERPEGSISTLTIQRTEQRDSAMYRCASSLTSGDEQYFGPGTRLTVT.

The chain is built from TRBV5-1 and TRBJ2-5; 8 nucleotides line up with TRBD2. Germline V gene lookup returns CDR1 SGHRS and CDR2 YFSETQ. The CDR3 is made up of 17 amino acids. The V gene end was trimmed by 4 bases and the J gene end by 4 bases; junction bases not matched to a gene: 15. The chain's CDR3 is CASSPGGQIRWGETQYF. CDR3 in DNA: TGCGCCAGCAGCCCGGGGGGGCAGATACGGTGGGGAGAGACCCAGTACTTC.

V and J are TRBV14 and TRBJ2-2; possibly TRBD1 for D (6 bases). The CDR3 has 15 residues. Trimming removed 3 bases at V and 3 bases at J, with 11 bases between. Germline V gene sequence: CDR1 SGHDN, CDR2 FVKESK. CDR3 nucleotide sequence: TGTGCCAGCAGCCACCGGACAGTATACACCGGGGAGCTGTTTTTT. This sequence encodes CASSHRTVYTGELFF. The full variable domain, in which reference TRBV14 and TRBJ2-2 provide the parts outside the CDR3, is EAGVTQFPSHSVIEKGQTVTLRCDPISGHDNLYWYRRVMGKEIKFLLHFVKESKQDESGMPNNRFLAERTGGTYSTLKVQPAELEDSGVYFCASSHRTVYTGELFFGEGSRLTVL.

The V gene is TRBV6-5, the J gene TRBJ1-2, with D perhaps matching TRBD1 (6 bases). The CDR3 extends over 15 amino acids. Germline lookup yields CDR1 MNHEY and CDR2 SVGAGI. Trimming left V 2 bases short and J 5 bases short, with 15 bases between. The CDR3 protein is CASSYDPVTGYGYTF. CDR3 in DNA: TGTGCCAGCAGTTACGACCCCGTCACAGGGTATGGCTACACCTTC.

This chain connects TRBV28 to TRBJ2-4, with 11 bases lining up with TRBD2. Germline CDR1 reads MDHEN; CDR2 reads SYDVKM. V shed 3 bases, J shed 3 bases, and the junction held 4 bases outside the gene matches. The CDR3 totals 16 residues. CDR3: CASSFGLAGGKNIQYF. The CDR3 DNA is TGTGCCAGCAGTTTCGGACTAGCGGGCGGCAAAAACATTCAGTACTTC.

V gene TRBV6-5 combines with J gene TRBJ1-2, with no clear D. The germline V gene has CDR1 MNHEY and CDR2 SVGAGI. Trimming cost V 4 bases and J 4 bases, with 4 bases left between them. The CDR3 has 11 amino acids. The CDR3 protein is CASSFGYGYTF. Here the CDR3 DNA reads TGTGCCAGCAGTTTTGGCTATGGCTACACCTTC.

This chain joins TRBV9 and TRBJ1-1; D gene uncertain. The CDR3 sequence is 15 residues long. The germline V and J ends were trimmed by 0 bases and 1 base, with 10 bases remaining between them. The V gene's germline CDR1 is SGDLS and CDR2 YYNGEE. The DNA for the CDR3 is TGTGCCAGCAGCGTAGTCGACGCCGGGAACACTGAAGCTTTCTTT. Its protein is CASSVVDAGNTEAFF.

This chain uses TRBV5-1 with TRBJ2-3, with 8 bases lining up with TRBD2. Germline V lookup: CDR1 SGHRS, CDR2 YFSETQ. This CDR3 contains 15 residues. V was pared by 4 bases and J by 5 bases, with 9 bases of the junction left unmatched. CDR3 bases: TGCGCCAGCAGCCCGAGAGCGGGAGTTGAAGATACGCAGTATTTT. Its protein is CASSPRAGVEDTQYF.

The V call is TRBV4-2, the J call TRBJ2-3; D might be TRBD2 (6 bases). The CDR3 covers 16 residues. Trimming pared 0 bases from V and 2 bases from J, leaving 12 bases between. CDR1 LGHNA and CDR2 YNFKEQ come from the germline V gene. The CDR3 sequence is CASSQDLAGYTDTQYF. CDR3 nucleotide sequence: TGTGCCAGCAGCCAAGATCTTGCGGGGTACACAGATACGCAGTATTTT.

This chain uses TRBV28 with TRBJ2-5; 7 bases are shared with TRBD2. CDR1 and CDR2 from the germline V gene are MDHEN and SYDVKM. The V and J ends lost 7 bases and 2 bases, in that order; junction bases with no gene match: 16. The CDR3 covers 17 residues. CDR3 in DNA: TGTGCCAGCACCCCCGGGGGAGGGGTGGGTTTACAAGAGACCCAGTACTTC. Translated: CASTPGGGVGLQETQYF.

Remarks on this clone: The same CDR3 also results from other DNA sequences found in this sample. The chain is built from TRBV5-1 and TRBJ2-5; no clear D. The length of the CDR3 is 12 residues. The V gene's germline CDR1 is SGHRS and CDR2 YFSETQ. V lost 4 bases and J lost 5, with 9 bases in between. The CDR3 DNA is TGCGCCAGCAGCCCCCCCGGCGAGACCCAGTACTTC. It codes for CASSPPGETQYF. Full variable domain (rest looked up from reference TRBV5-1 and TRBJ2-5): KAGVTQTPRYLIKTRGQQVTLSCSPISGHRSVSWYQQTPGQGLQFLFEYFSETQRNKGNFPGRFSGRQFSNSRSEMNVSTLELGDSALYLCASSPPGETQYFGPGTRLLVL.

V is TRBV11-2 and J is TRBJ2-1; D not resolved. The CDR3 totals 16 residues. CDR1 is SGHAT and CDR2 is FQNNGV in the germline V gene. Trimming pared 3 bases from V and 0 bases from J, leaving 12 bases between. CDR3 in DNA: TGTGCCAGCAGCTTCGACGTTCCAAGCTCCTACAATGAGCAGTTCTTC. It specifies CASSFDVPSSYNEQFF.

This clone was detected only a few times. The chain couples TRBV18 to TRBJ2-1, with TRBD2 matching over 8 bases. CDR1 is KGHSH, CDR2 LQKENI, per germline. The trim removed 4 bases at V and 5 bases at J, leaving 4 bases unmatched. CDR3 length equals 14 residues. The CDR3 here is CASSQGLVNNEQFF. The CDR3 DNA is TGTGCCAGCTCACAGGGACTAGTGAACAATGAGCAGTTCTTC.

This rearrangement joins TRBV9 to TRBJ1-4; D gene unclear. Per germline, CDR1 SGDLS and CDR2 YYNGEE. V was cut by 1 base and J by 0 bases, with 4 bases left in between. The CDR3 is 14 residues long. CDR3 nucleotides: TGTGCCAGCAGCGTACAAGCAACTAATGAAAAACTGTTTTTT. Amino acids: CASSVQATNEKLFF.

The chain recombines TRBV11-2 with TRBJ1-2, with D perhaps matching TRBD1 (6 bases). V was shortened by 3 bases and J by 3 bases, with 14 bases between the two germline ends. Germline loops: CDR1 SGHAT, CDR2 FQNNGV. This CDR3 contains 15 residues. The CDR3 spells CASSFVGQPHYGYTF. In nucleotides, the CDR3 is TGTGCCAGCAGCTTTGTCGGACAGCCCCACTATGGCTACACCTTC. The full variable domain, rest sourced from reference TRBV11-2 and TRBJ1-2, is EAGVAQSPRYKIIEKRQSVAFWCNPISGHATLYWYQQILGQGPKLLIQFQNNGVVDDSQLPKDRFSAERLKGVDSTLKIQPAKLEDSAVYLCASSFVGQPHYGYTFGSGTRLTVV.

This clone was seen a single time. V usage is TRBV5-6 and J usage is TRBJ2-4; no clear D. Deletions cut 4 bases from V and 0 bases from J, with 11 bases between. CDR1 is SGHDT and CDR2 is YYEEEE in the germline V gene. The CDR3 has 15 residues. CDR3 loop: CASSRAQVAKNIQYF. The CDR3 bases are TGTGCCAGCAGCCGAGCCCAGGTAGCCAAAAACATTCAGTACTTC.

This clone was detected only a few times. The chain links TRBV7-2 to TRBJ1-1, with D perhaps TRBD1 (5 bases). The length of the CDR3 is 14 residues. V was pared by 2 bases and J by 4 bases, with 11 bases between. Germline V gene data show CDR1 as SGHTA and CDR2 as FQGNSA. The CDR3: CASSLSRVGTEAFF. The CDR3 DNA reads TGTGCCAGCAGCTTAAGCAGGGTAGGCACTGAAGCTTTCTTT. The variable domain in full, with the rest retrieved from reference TRBV7-2 and TRBJ1-1, is GAGVSQSPSNKVTEKGKDVELRCDPISGHTALYWYRQSLGQGLEFLIYFQGNSAPDKSGLPSDRFSAERTGGSVSTLTIQRTQQEDSAVYLCASSLSRVGTEAFFGQGTRLTVV.

The V call is TRBV7-9, the J call TRBJ2-7, with D possibly being TRBD2 (5 bases). This CDR3 is 16 amino acids long. Per the germline V gene, CDR1 is SEHNR and CDR2 is FQNEAQ (reference sequence). Trimming left V 3 bases short and J 0 bases short, with 15 bases between. The CDR3 protein is CASSFWPRATSYEQYF. In DNA form, the CDR3 reads TGTGCCAGCAGCTTCTGGCCGCGGGCAACCTCCTACGAGCAGTACTTC. The variable domain in full, with the rest retrieved from reference TRBV7-9 and TRBJ2-7, is DTGVSQNPRHKITKRGQNVTFRCDPISEHNRLYWYRQTLGQGPEFLTYFQNEAQLEKSRLLSDRFSAERPKGSFSTLEIQRTEQGDSAMYLCASSFWPRATSYEQYFGPGTRLTVT.

This clone was recorded once. The chain carries TRBV5-8 and TRBJ1-4, with D tentatively TRBD1 (5 bases). CDR3 length: 16 amino acids. The germline V and J ends were trimmed by 0 bases and 1 base, with 10 bases remaining between them. Germline CDR1 is SGHTS and CDR2 is YDEGEE. In DNA form, the CDR3 reads TGTGCCAGCAGCTTGGACTACGGGGGAACTAATGAAAAACTGTTTTTT. It specifies CASSLDYGGTNEKLFF.

This clone has a single count. The genes are TRBV2 and TRBJ1-2; D gene unclear. Germline V gene lookup returns CDR1 SNHLY and CDR2 FYNNEI. The CDR3 contains 14 residues. V lost 4 bases and J 5 bases, leaving 14 bases between the germline ends. The CDR3 here is CASSALLGAYGYTF. The CDR3 region has the DNA TGTGCCAGCAGTGCACTTCTGGGAGCTTATGGCTACACCTTC. The full variable domain, in which reference TRBV2 and TRBJ1-2 provide the parts outside the CDR3, is EPEVTQTPSHQVTQMGQEVILRCVPISNHLYFYWYRQILGQKVEFLVSFYNNEISEKSEIFDDQFSVERPDGSNFTLKIRSTKLEDSAMYFCASSALLGAYGYTFGSGTRLTVV.

This rearrangement joins TRBV7-9 to TRBJ2-7; 10 nucleotides agree with TRBD2. Germline CDR1 and CDR2: SEHNR and FQNEAQ (reference sequence). Trimming removed 2 bases from V and 5 bases from J; junction bases left unmatched: 9. This CDR3 is 16 amino acids long. The CDR3: CASSLIPSGSSNEQYF. CDR3 sequence (DNA): TGTGCCAGCAGCTTAATTCCTAGCGGGAGTTCCAACGAGCAGTACTTC.

This rearrangement joins TRBV19 to TRBJ2-7; TRBD2 might be the D (6 bases). The germline V and J ends were trimmed by 4 bases and 2 bases, with 18 bases remaining between them. Germline loops: CDR1 LNHDA, CDR2 SQIVND (reference sequence). The CDR3 has 16 residues. The CDR3: CASSTTGLPPAYEQYF. The CDR3, as DNA: TGTGCCAGTAGTACAACGGGACTCCCACCTGCCTACGAGCAGTACTTC. Full variable domain (rest looked up from reference TRBV19 and TRBJ2-7): DGGITQSPKYLFRKEGQNVTLSCEQNLNHDAMYWYRQDPGQGLRLIYYSQIVNDFQKGDIAEGYSVSREKKESFPLTVTSAQKNPTAFYLCASSTTGLPPAYEQYFGPGTRLTVT.

In the case of this clone: Other nucleotide sequences from this sample produce the same CDR3. This rearrangement joins TRBV5-1 to TRBJ2-6; D perhaps matches TRBD2 (7 bases). V gave up 0 bases and J gave up 4 bases, with 11 bases separating them. The CDR3 totals 16 residues. The germline CDR1 and CDR2 sequences are SGHRS and YFSETQ. This CDR3 is CASSLAAGAGANVLTF. CDR3 DNA sequence: TGCGCCAGCAGCTTGGCGGCGGGGGCAGGGGCCAACGTCCTGACTTTC.

A note on this clone: At the DNA level, this CDR3 is encoded by other sequences in the same sample as well. The genes are TRBV6-5 and TRBJ1-3, with D uncertain. The CDR3 sequence is 15 residues long. Trimming left V 0 bases short and J 2 bases short, with 8 bases between. CDR1 and CDR2 from the germline V gene are MNHEY and SVGAGI. As DNA, the CDR3 is TGTGCCAGCAGTTACTCGTGGGGTACTGGAAACACCATATATTTT. This translates into CASSYSWGTGNTIYF.

The V gene is TRBV6-1, the J gene TRBJ2-7, with 12 bases identical to TRBD2. The CDR3 consists of 14 residues. In germline, CDR1 is MNHNS, CDR2 SASEGT. J lost 6 bases, V lost 8 bases, and 8 bases had no gene match. CDR3 in amino acids: CASAGGLAGREQYF. In DNA, the CDR3 is TGTGCCAGCGCCGGAGGACTAGCGGGACGCGAGCAGTACTTC.